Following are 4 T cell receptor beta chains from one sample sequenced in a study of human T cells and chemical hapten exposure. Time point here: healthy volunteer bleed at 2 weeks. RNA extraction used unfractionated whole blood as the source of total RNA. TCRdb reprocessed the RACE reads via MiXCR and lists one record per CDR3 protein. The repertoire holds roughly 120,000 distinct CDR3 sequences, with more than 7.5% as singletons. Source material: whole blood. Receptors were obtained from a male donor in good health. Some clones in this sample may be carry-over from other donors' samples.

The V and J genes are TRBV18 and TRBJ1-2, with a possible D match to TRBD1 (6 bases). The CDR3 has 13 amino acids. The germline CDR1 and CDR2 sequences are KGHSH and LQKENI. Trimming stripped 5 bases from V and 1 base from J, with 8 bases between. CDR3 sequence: CASSADSNYGYTF. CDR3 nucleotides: TGTGCCAGCTCAGCGGACAGTAACTATGGCTACACCTTC.

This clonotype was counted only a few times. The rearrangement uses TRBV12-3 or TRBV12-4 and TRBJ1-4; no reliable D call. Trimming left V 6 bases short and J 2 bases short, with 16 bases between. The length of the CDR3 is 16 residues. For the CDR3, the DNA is TGTGCCAGCAGCGCCTCCGTTCTGGCTACTAATGAAAAACTGTTTTTT. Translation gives CASSASVLATNEKLFF.

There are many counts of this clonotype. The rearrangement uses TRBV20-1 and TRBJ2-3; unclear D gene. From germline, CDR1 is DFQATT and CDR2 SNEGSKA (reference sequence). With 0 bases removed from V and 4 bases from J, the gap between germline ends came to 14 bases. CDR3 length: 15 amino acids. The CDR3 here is CSARDWNGRADTQYF. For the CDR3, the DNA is TGCAGTGCTAGAGATTGGAACGGCCGGGCAGATACGCAGTATTTT.

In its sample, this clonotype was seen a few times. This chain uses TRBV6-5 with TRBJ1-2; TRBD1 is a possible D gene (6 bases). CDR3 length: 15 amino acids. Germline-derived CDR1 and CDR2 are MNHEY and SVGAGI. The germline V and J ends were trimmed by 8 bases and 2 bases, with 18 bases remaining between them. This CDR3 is CASVPRGGQNYGYTF. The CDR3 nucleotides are TGTGCCAGCGTTCCAAGGGGGGGGCAGAACTATGGCTACACCTTC.